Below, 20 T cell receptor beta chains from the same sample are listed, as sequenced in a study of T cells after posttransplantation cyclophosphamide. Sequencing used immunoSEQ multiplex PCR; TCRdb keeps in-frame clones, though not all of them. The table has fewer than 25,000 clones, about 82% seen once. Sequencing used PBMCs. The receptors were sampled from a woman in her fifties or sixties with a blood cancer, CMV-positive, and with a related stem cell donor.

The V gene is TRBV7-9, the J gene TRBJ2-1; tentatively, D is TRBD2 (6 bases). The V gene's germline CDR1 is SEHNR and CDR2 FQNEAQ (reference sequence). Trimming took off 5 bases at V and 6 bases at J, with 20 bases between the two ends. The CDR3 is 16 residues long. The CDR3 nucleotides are TGTGCCAGCAGCCCCATTGGGGGGAGAAGATTCAATGAGCAGTTCTTC. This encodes CASSPIGGRRFNEQFF.

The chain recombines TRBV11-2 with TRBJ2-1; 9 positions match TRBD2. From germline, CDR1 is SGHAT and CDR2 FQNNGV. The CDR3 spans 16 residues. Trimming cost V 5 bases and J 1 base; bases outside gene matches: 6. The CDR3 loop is CASSVYSGGSYNEQFF. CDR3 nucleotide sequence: TGTGCCAGCAGCGTCTACAGCGGGGGGTCCTACAATGAGCAGTTCTTC.

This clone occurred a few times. This CDR3 is CATRGQVGNTIYF. CDR3 nucleotides: TGTGCCACCCGAGGACAGGTTGGAAACACCATATATTTT. V gene TRBV2 combines with J gene TRBJ1-3; the match to TRBD1 covers 7 bases. V dropped 10 bases and J dropped 3; count of bases not matched to a gene: 6. In germline, CDR1 is SNHLY, CDR2 FYNNEI. CDR3 length: 13 residues.

CDR3: CASSLRRVPGELFF. The DNA of the CDR3 is TGTGCCAGCAGCTTAAGACGGGTGCCCGGGGAGCTGTTTTTT. This sequence joins TRBV7-3 and TRBJ2-2; D uncertain. Germline V gene lookup returns CDR1 SGHTA and CDR2 FQGTGA. Trimming cost V 1 base and J 6 bases, with 9 bases left between them. This CDR3 is built from 14 residues.

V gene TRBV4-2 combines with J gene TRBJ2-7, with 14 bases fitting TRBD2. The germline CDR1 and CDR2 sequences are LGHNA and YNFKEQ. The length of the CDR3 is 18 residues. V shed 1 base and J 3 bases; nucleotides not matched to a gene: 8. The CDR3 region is CASSQVGSGTSGSYEQYF. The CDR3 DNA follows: TGTGCCAGCAGCCAAGTTGGGTCTGGGACTAGCGGGAGCTACGAGCAGTACTTC.

CDR3 coding DNA: TGTGCCAGCAGTTTATACATTCACAATGAGCAGTTCTTC. Its translation: CASSLYIHNEQFF. The V and J genes are TRBV27 and TRBJ2-1; D remains unclear. The CDR3 runs 13 residues. Germline CDR1 is MNHEY and CDR2 is SMNVEV (reference sequence). V was trimmed by 1 base and J by 5 bases, leaving 6 bases between them.

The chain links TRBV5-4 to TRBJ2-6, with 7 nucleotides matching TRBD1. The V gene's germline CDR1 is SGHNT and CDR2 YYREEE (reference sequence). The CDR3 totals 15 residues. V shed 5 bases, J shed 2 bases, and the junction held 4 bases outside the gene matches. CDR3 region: CASRRDRAGANVLTF. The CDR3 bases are TGTGCCAGCAGACGAGACAGGGCTGGGGCCAACGTCCTGACTTTC.

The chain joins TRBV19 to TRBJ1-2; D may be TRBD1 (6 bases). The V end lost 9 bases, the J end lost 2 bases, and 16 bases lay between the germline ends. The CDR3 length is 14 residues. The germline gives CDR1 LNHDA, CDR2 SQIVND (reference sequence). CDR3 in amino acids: CASSTGGLNYGYTF. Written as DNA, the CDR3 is TGTGCCAGCTCCACGGGGGGGCTAAACTATGGCTACACCTTC.

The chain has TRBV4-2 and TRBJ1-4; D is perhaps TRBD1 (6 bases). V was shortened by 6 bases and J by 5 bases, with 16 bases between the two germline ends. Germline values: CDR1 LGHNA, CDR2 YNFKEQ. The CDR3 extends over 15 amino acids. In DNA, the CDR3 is TGTGCCAGCAGGGACAGTACCACCCCAAATGAAAAACTGTTTTTT. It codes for CASRDSTTPNEKLFF.

CDR3 sequence: CASSAGLAYNEQFF. The DNA for the CDR3 is TGTGCCAGCAGCGCGGGACTAGCTTACAATGAGCAGTTCTTC. V and J are TRBV9 and TRBJ2-1; 9 nucleotides agree with TRBD2. Trimming cost V 3 bases and J 4 bases; bases outside gene matches: 2. Germline V lookup: CDR1 SGDLS, CDR2 YYNGEE. There are 14 residues in the CDR3.

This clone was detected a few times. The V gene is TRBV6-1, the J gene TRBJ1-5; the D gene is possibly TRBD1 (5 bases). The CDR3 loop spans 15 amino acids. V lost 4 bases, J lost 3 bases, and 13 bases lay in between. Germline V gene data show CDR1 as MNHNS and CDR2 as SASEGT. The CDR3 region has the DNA TGTGCCAGCAGTGCTAGGCAGGGTAACAATCAGCCCCAGCATTTT. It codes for CASSARQGNNQPQHF.

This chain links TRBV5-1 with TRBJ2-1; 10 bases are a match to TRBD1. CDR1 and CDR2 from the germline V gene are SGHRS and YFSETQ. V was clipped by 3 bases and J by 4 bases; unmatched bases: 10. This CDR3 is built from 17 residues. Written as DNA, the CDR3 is TGCGCCAGCAGCTCGCCCTTTGACAGGGGGCAGTACAATGAGCAGTTCTTC. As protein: CASSSPFDRGQYNEQFF.

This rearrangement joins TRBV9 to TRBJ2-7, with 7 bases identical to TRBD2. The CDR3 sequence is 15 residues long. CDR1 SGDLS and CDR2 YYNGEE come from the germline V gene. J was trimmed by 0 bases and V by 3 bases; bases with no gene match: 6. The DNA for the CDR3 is TGTGCCAGCAGCGCCTGGGGGGGAAGCTCCTACGAGCAGTACTTC. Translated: CASSAWGGSSYEQYF. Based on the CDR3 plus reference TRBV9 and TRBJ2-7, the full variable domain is DSGVTQTPKHLITATGQRVTLRCSPRSGDLSVYWYQQSLDQGLQFLIQYYNGEERAKGNILERFSAQQFPDLHSELNLSSLELGDSALYFCASSAWGGSSYEQYFGPGTRLTVT.

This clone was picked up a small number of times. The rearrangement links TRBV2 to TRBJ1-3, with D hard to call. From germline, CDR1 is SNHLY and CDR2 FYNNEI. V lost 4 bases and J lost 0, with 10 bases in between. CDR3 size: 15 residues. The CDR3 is CASSAEGHSGNTIYF. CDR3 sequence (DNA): TGTGCCAGCAGTGCGGAGGGCCACTCTGGAAACACCATATATTTT.

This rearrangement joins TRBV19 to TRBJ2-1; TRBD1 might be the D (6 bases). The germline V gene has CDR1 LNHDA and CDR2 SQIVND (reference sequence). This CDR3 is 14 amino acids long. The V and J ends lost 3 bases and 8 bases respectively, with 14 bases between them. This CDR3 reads CASSMAQGFDEQFF. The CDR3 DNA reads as TGTGCCAGTAGTATGGCCCAGGGGTTCGATGAGCAGTTCTTC.

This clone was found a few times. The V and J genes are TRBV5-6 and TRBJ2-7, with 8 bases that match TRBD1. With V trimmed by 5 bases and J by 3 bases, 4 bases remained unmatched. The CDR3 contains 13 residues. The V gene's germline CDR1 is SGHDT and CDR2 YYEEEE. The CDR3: CASRRDRLYEQYF. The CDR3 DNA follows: TGTGCCAGCAGAAGGGACAGGCTCTACGAGCAGTACTTC.

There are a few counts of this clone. The CDR3 loop is CASRSGGTGIEQYF. The CDR3 DNA reads as TGTGCCAGCCGTAGCGGTGGGACAGGGATCGAGCAGTACTTC. This chain joins TRBV6-5 and TRBJ2-7, with 9 nucleotides matching TRBD1. Germline lookup yields CDR1 MNHEY and CDR2 SVGAGI. V was clipped by 8 bases and J by 6 bases; unmatched bases: 11. The CDR3 length is 14 residues.

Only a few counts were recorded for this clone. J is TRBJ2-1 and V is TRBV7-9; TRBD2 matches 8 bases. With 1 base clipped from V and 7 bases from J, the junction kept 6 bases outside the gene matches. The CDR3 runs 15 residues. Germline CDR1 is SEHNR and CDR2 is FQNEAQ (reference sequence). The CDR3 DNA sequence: TGTGCCAGCAGCTTAGGGACGGGAGGGTTAAATGAGCAGTTCTTC. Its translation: CASSLGTGGLNEQFF.

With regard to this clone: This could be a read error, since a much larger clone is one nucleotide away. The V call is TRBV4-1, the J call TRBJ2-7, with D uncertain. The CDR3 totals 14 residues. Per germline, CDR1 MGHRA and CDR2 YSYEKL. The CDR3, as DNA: TGCGCCAACAGCCAAGATGCCTATATCTACGAGCAGTACTTC. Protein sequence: CANSQDAYIYEQYF.

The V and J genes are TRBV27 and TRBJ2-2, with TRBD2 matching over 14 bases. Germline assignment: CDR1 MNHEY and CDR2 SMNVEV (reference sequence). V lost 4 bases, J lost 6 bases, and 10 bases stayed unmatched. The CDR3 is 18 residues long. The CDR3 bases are TGTGCCAGCAGTTCGAGACTAGCGGGAGGGCTTCGGCCCGGGGAGCTGTTTTTT. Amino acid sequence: CASSSRLAGGLRPGELFF.